The present T cell receptor (beta chain) was sequenced within a study of T cell responses to AZD1222 COVID-19 vaccine. Study outcomes and limitations: The donor cohort was predominantly white British with a female majority, and clonal diversity may have been underestimated.

The CDR3 runs to 11 residues. V was cut by 5 bases and J by 7 bases, with 8 bases left in between. Libraries were prepared by immunoSEQ multiplex PCR; TCRdb keeps only in-frame clonotypes and omits some of them. The table shows approximately 110,000 clones, with 85% occurring only once. As regards this clone: Antigen: not known.

Here the sequenced sample was peripheral blood, taken 28 days after the second AZD1222 dose. This clonotype was sampled from an adult who received the AZD1222 COVID-19 vaccine. The J gene is TRBJ1-1, the V gene TRBV12-3 or TRBV12-4; tentatively, D is TRBD1 (5 bases). CDR3 in DNA: TGTGCCAGCAGTAAGACAGTTGAAGCTTTCTTT. It is translated as CASSKTVEAFF.